Described below is a single TCR beta chain sequence and its context. Its antigen remains unidentified. TCRdb keeps only in-frame clones here, not all; method: immunoSEQ multiplex PCR. The sample includes under 7,000 clones, about 62% of them seen just once. V shed 7 bases and J 4 bases; nucleotides not matched to a gene: 9. The CDR3 runs to 14 residues. CDR1 MDHEN and CDR2 SYDVKM come from the germline V gene. This sample was included in a study of CD8 T cell repertoires and HIV-1 epitope variants. The J gene is TRBJ1-2, the V gene TRBV28; 7 bases match TRBD1. Material for sequencing was cultured CD8+ T cells derived from PBMCs. The TCR comes from a male donor with HIV. The CDR3 protein is CASTMPGQFYGYTF. CDR3 in DNA: TGTGCCAGCACAATGCCGGGACAGTTCTATGGCTACACCTTC.